This TCR beta chain was captured in a study of blood T cells in healthy people across ages. Collection of 7.5 to 10 milliliters of peripheral blood was performed for each donor. Germline V gives CDR1 SGHRS, CDR2 YFSETQ. This CDR3 has 15 residues. A remark on this clonotype: Its antigen is unknown.

Study outcomes and limitations: Per million T cells, TCR beta diversity dropped about linearly as age rose. A greater number of naive CD4+ cells and higher diversity distinguished long-lived donors from aged donors.

Alongside a J-beta primer mix, a sample-barcoded 5' primer served in a second PCR lasting roughly 7 to 11 cycles. One entry per CDR3 protein results from TCRdb running MiXCR on the 5' RACE reads. The repertoire has 1.5 million to 2 million distinct CDR3 sequences, roughly 27% of them found once; the top ten carry roughly 8.2%. The sample was blood. This clonotype originated in a woman aged 25-40 years in good health. The J gene is TRBJ2-1, the V gene TRBV5-1, with D possibly TRBD2 on 5 matching bases. The better agreement between TRBJ2-7 and the DNA end casts doubt on the J call. CDR3 protein: CASSPWTVGGNEQYF. In nucleotides, the CDR3 is TGCGCCAGCAGCCCGTGGACCGTAGGAGGAAATGAGCAGTACTTC.